These 22 T cell receptor beta chains were sequenced from one sample in a study of cytomegalovirus exposure and HLA in healthy donors. PCR was performed using 60 Vbeta and 13 Jbeta primers. This table comes from immunoSEQ multiplex PCR, and its TCRdb copy is limited to in-frame clones, with some not included. The sample holds some 200,000 clones, around 80% seen once. The specimen was PBMCs. The receptors here all came from a boy between 2 and 10 years old in good health and CMV-seronegative.

This clone came up a few times. V usage is TRBV19 and J usage is TRBJ1-5, with TRBD1 matching over 9 bases. The germline CDR1 and CDR2 sequences are LNHDA and SQIVND (reference sequence). The CDR3 has 16 residues. Trimming cost V 5 bases and J 6 bases; bases outside gene matches: 11. The CDR3 region has the DNA TGTGCCAGTAGTCCCAGACGTGGACAGGGGAGTCAGCCCCAGCATTTT. It codes for CASSPRRGQGSQPQHF.

The chain combines TRBV13 with TRBJ2-7, with TRBD2 as a possible D gene (6 bases). The CDR3 has 16 amino acids. V was pared by 7 bases and J by 0 bases, with 19 bases between. The germline V gene encodes CDR1 PRHDT and CDR2 FYEKMQ (reference sequence). The DNA of the CDR3 is TGTGCCAGCACCTCTTCAGGAGGGAGGAGCTCCTACGAGCAGTACTTC. It specifies CASTSSGGRSSYEQYF.

V is TRBV27 and J is TRBJ1-2, with D perhaps TRBD1 (6 bases). CDR1 is MNHEY, CDR2 SMNVEV, per germline (reference sequence). The V and J ends lost 2 bases and 0 bases respectively, with 16 bases between them. The CDR3 sequence is 17 residues long. The CDR3 DNA reads as TGTGCCAGCAGTTTAACCCCGAGGGACATAACTAACTATGGCTACACCTTC. Protein: CASSLTPRDITNYGYTF.

This chain joins TRBV19 and TRBJ2-7; weak D call: TRBD2 (6 bases). Germline-derived CDR1 and CDR2 are LNHDA and SQIVND (reference sequence). V was shortened by 3 bases and J by 4 bases, with 13 bases between the two germline ends. The length of the CDR3 is 14 residues. The CDR3 spells CASSMGRRAYEQYF. CDR3 in DNA: TGTGCCAGTAGTATGGGGAGGAGAGCGTACGAGCAGTACTTC.

A single count supports this clone. The chain carries TRBV4-2 and TRBJ2-5; D not resolved. Near its end, the DNA agrees better with TRBJ2-7, so the J call may be wrong. Germline loops: CDR1 LGHNA, CDR2 YNFKEQ. CDR3 length equals 11 residues. This chain's CDR3 is CASSQGNEQYF. CDR3 sequence (DNA): TGTGCCAGCAGCCAAGGCAACGAGCAGTACTTC.

This sequence joins TRBV18 and TRBJ1-2; D may be TRBD1 (6 bases). The CDR3 covers 18 residues. V was pared by 3 bases and J by 4 bases, with 24 bases between. The germline CDR1 and CDR2 sequences are KGHSH and LQKENI. The CDR3 region has the DNA TGTGCCAGCTCACCCGGTCCCGGGACACGGATGGATTCCTATGGCTACACCTTC. Translation: CASSPGPGTRMDSYGYTF.

The V and J genes are TRBV7-2 and TRBJ2-3; the match to TRBD2 covers 8 bases. Germline V gene data show CDR1 as SGHTA and CDR2 as FQGNSA. Germline trimming cut 5 bases from V and 4 bases from J; bases unmatched to any gene: 5. CDR3 length: 14 residues. Here the CDR3 reads CASSQGLVADTQYF. The CDR3 coding sequence is TGTGCCAGCAGCCAGGGACTAGTTGCAGATACGCAGTATTTT.

This clone was observed a single time. The chain joins TRBV27 to TRBJ2-3; TRBD2 agrees at 7 bases. The trim removed 5 bases at V and 10 bases at J, leaving 6 bases unmatched. The length of the CDR3 is 12 residues. From germline, CDR1 is MNHEY and CDR2 SMNVEV (reference sequence). CDR3 sequence reads: CASSPGLVAQYF. The CDR3 bases are TGTGCCAGCAGTCCTGGACTAGTAGCGCAGTATTTT.

This chain links TRBV30 with TRBJ1-5, with D tentatively TRBD1 (5 bases). Germline V CDR1 and CDR2: GTSNPN, SVGIG (reference sequence). Trimming stripped 2 bases from V and 5 bases from J, with 13 bases between. The CDR3 has 14 residues. The CDR3: CAWSKDILDQPQHF. Here the CDR3 DNA reads TGTGCCTGGAGTAAGGACATTTTGGATCAGCCCCAGCATTTT. Complete variable domain (other parts from reference TRBV30 and TRBJ1-5): SQTIHQWPATLVQPVGSPLSLECTVEGTSNPNLYWYRQAAGRGLQLLFYSVGIGQISSEVPQNLSASRPQDRQFILSSKKLLLSDSGFYLCAWSKDILDQPQHFGDGTRLSIL.

The chain carries TRBV5-6 and TRBJ2-4, with 7 bases matching TRBD2. CDR3 length: 13 residues. The V gene end was trimmed by 0 bases and the J gene end by 9 bases; junction bases not matched to a gene: 3. In germline, CDR1 is SGHDT, CDR2 YYEEEE. The CDR3 spells CASSLGGGTIQYF. The CDR3 bases are TGTGCCAGCAGCTTGGGGGGAGGGACCATTCAGTACTTC.

This chain uses TRBV10-3 with TRBJ2-2; 14 nucleotides line up with TRBD2. The CDR3 runs 15 residues. The V gene end was trimmed by 6 bases and the J gene end by 4 bases; junction bases not matched to a gene: 1. Germline CDR1 reads ENHRY; CDR2 reads SYGVKD. The CDR3 reads CAIRGLAGVTGELFF. The CDR3 DNA reads TGTGCCATCAGGGGACTAGCGGGAGTCACCGGGGAGCTGTTTTTT.

The chain combines TRBV9 with TRBJ2-5; D is unresolved. The germline V gene encodes CDR1 SGDLS and CDR2 YYNGEE. The CDR3 sequence is 15 residues long. The V end was cut by 1 base, the J end by 0 bases, with 10 bases between. The CDR3 DNA sequence: TGTGCCAGCAGCGTACTGGGCTGGGACCAAGAGACCCAGTACTTC. Translation: CASSVLGWDQETQYF.

The chain joins TRBV12-5 to TRBJ1-2; 9 positions agree with TRBD1. CDR1 LGHNT and CDR2 FRNRAP come from the germline V gene. V lost 3 bases and J lost 1; bases outside the gene matches: 9. The CDR3 contains 17 residues. CDR3 sequence (DNA): TGTGCTAGTGGTTTAATTGGACAGGGGACGGGTAACTATGGCTACACCTTC. Protein: CASGLIGQGTGNYGYTF.

The rearrangement uses TRBV19 and TRBJ2-1, with 12 bases lining up with TRBD2. The length of the CDR3 is 14 residues. The V gene's germline CDR1 is LNHDA and CDR2 SQIVND (reference sequence). The V segment lost 5 bases and the J segment 8 bases; nucleotides outside the gene matches: 4. The chain's CDR3 is CASSGLAGRDEQFF. CDR3 coding DNA: TGTGCCAGTAGTGGACTAGCGGGACGAGATGAGCAGTTCTTC.

The gene calls are TRBV7-3 and TRBJ2-2; no firm D call. Per germline, CDR1 SGHTA and CDR2 FQGTGA. Trimming stripped 1 base from V and 2 bases from J, with 5 bases between. This CDR3 is built from 14 residues. The CDR3 is CASSLNLNTGELFF. For the CDR3, the DNA is TGTGCCAGCAGCTTAAACTTAAACACCGGGGAGCTGTTTTTT.

The genes are TRBV4-2 and TRBJ2-3; TRBD2 might be the D (5 bases). The V and J ends lost 0 bases and 1 base respectively, with 8 bases between them. The CDR3 runs to 15 residues. CDR1 and CDR2 (germline): LGHNA, YNFKEQ. CDR3 amino acids: CASSQERERTDTQYF. In DNA form, the CDR3 reads TGTGCCAGCAGCCAAGAAAGGGAGCGCACAGATACGCAGTATTTT.

The V and J genes are TRBV30 and TRBJ1-2; D uncertain. The V and J ends lost 4 bases and 1 base respectively, with 7 bases between them. The length of the CDR3 is 12 residues. CDR1 and CDR2 from the germline V gene are GTSNPN and SVGIG (reference sequence). CDR3 amino acids: CAWTASNYGYTF. In DNA form, the CDR3 reads TGTGCCTGGACAGCTAGTAACTATGGCTACACCTTC.

The chain recombines TRBV6-1 with TRBJ1-6, with TRBD1 matching 8 bases. The CDR3 length is 14 residues. The V gene end was trimmed by 6 bases and the J gene end by 10 bases; junction bases not matched to a gene: 8. Per germline, CDR1 MNHNS and CDR2 SASEGT. The CDR3 region has the DNA TGTGCCAGCAGCCCGACAGGGGACAGCTCACCCCTCCACTTT. This codes for CASSPTGDSSPLHF.

This clone appeared once. The rearrangement links TRBV29-1 to TRBJ2-5; 8 nucleotides line up with TRBD2. CDR1 and CDR2 from the germline V gene are SQVTM and ANQGSEA. V lost 7 bases, J lost 5 bases, and 9 bases stayed unmatched. The CDR3 spans 13 residues. CDR3 bases: TGCAGCGGGACGGGAGGGGCGGGTGAGACCCAGTACTTC. Amino acids: CSGTGGAGETQYF.

The rearrangement links TRBV4-1 to TRBJ2-2, with D tentatively TRBD2 (5 bases). The CDR3 is 14 amino acids. V lost 4 bases to trimming and J lost 1 base, with 7 bases between them. Germline values: CDR1 MGHRA, CDR2 YSYEKL. The CDR3 loop is CASSLGLNTGELFF. The CDR3 nucleotides read TGCGCCAGCAGCCTTGGACTGAACACCGGGGAGCTGTTTTTT.

The chain has TRBV7-9 and TRBJ2-5, with a weak D call TRBD1 (6 bases). The germline CDR1 and CDR2 sequences are SEHNR and FQNEAQ (reference sequence). Trimming pared 2 bases from V and 3 bases from J, leaving 19 bases between. This CDR3 has 17 amino acids. CDR3 coding DNA: TGTGCCAGCAGCTTATTGGGCATCACGACAGGTGAAGAGACCCAGTACTTC. This sequence encodes CASSLLGITTGEETQYF. Full variable domain (rest looked up from reference TRBV7-9 and TRBJ2-5): DTGVSQNPRHKITKRGQNVTFRCDPISEHNRLYWYRQTLGQGPEFLTYFQNEAQLEKSRLLSDRFSAERPKGSFSTLEIQRTEQGDSAMYLCASSLLGITTGEETQYFGPGTRLLVL.

The chain joins TRBV30 to TRBJ2-3; D is perhaps TRBD2 (7 bases). Germline lookup yields CDR1 GTSNPN and CDR2 SVGIG (reference sequence). V was shortened by 0 bases and J by 5 bases, with 15 bases between the two germline ends. The CDR3 contains 15 residues. Here the CDR3 reads CAWSVNGGGGDTQYF. DNA of the CDR3: TGTGCCTGGAGTGTAAATGGGGGAGGGGGAGATACGCAGTATTTT.